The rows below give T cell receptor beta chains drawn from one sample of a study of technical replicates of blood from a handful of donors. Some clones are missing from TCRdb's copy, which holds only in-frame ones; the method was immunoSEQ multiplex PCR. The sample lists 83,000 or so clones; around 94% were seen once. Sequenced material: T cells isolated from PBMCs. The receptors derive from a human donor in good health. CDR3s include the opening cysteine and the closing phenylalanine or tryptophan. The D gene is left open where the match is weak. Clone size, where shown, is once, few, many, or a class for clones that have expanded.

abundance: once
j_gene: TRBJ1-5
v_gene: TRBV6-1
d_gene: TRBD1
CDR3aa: CASSDRGPYQPQHF
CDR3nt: TGTGCCAGCAGTGACAGGGGGCCGTATCAGCCCCAGCATTTT

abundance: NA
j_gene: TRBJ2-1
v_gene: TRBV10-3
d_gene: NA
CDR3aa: CAISAGMDNEQFF
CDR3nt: TGTGCCATCAGTGCGGGGATGGACAATGAGCAGTTCTTC

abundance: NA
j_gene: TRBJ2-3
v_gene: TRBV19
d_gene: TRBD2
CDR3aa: CASRLASSTDTQYF
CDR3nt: TGTGCCAGTAGACTAGCGTCTAGCACAGATACGCAGTATTTT

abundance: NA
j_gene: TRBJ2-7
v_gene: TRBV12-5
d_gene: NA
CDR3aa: CASGLGSKYEQYF
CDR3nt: TGTGCTAGTGGTTTGGGTAGCAAGTACGAGCAGTACTTC

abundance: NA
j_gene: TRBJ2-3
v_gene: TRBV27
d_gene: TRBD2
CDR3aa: CASSFWEGEGTDTQYF
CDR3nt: TGTGCCAGCAGTTTCTGGGAGGGAGAGGGGACAGATACGCAGTATTTT

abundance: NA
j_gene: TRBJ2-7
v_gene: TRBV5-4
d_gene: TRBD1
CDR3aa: CASSLRTGRFRDGSYEQYF
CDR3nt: TGTGCCAGCAGCTTGAGGACAGGGCGGTTCCGAGACGGTTCCTACGAGCAGTACTTC

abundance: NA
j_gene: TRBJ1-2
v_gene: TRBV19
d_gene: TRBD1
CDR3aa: CASSTEQGNYGYTF
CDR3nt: TGTGCCAGTAGTACAGAACAGGGGAACTATGGCTACACCTTC

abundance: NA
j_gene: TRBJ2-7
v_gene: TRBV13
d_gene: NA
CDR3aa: CASSLEGFGGLAYEQYF
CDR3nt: TGTGCCAGCAGCTTAGAAGGGTTTGGGGGCCTAGCCTACGAGCAGTACTTC

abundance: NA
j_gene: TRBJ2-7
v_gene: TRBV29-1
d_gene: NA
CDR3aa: CSVGPQGGYEQYF
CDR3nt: TGCAGCGTTGGCCCGCAGGGTGGGTACGAGCAGTACTTC

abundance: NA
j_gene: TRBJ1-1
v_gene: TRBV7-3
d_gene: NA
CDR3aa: CASSSGGGYTEAFF
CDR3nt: TGTGCCAGCAGCTCGGGCGGAGGATACACTGAAGCTTTCTTT

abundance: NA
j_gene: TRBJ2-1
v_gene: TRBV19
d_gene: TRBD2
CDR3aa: CASSITGLAAYNEQFF
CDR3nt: TGTGCCAGTAGTATTACCGGGCTAGCGGCTTACAATGAGCAGTTCTTC

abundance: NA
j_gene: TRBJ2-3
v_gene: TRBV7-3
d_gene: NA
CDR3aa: CASSLIGGLTDTQYF
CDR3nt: TGTGCCAGCAGCTTAATTGGGGGCCTAACAGATACGCAGTATTTT

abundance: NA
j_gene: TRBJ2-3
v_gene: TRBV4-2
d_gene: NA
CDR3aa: CASSRLAGDSTDTQYF
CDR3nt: TGTGCCAGCAGCAGATTAGCAGGGGATTCCACAGATACGCAGTATTTT

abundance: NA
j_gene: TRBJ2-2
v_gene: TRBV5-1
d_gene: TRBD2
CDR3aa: CASSLVRTSGGANTGELFF
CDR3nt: TGCGCCAGCAGCTTGGTCAGGACTAGCGGGGGGGCGAACACCGGGGAGCTGTTTTTT

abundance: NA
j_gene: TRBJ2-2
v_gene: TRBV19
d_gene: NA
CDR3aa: CASSSSRLLGGELFF
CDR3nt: TGTGCCAGTAGTTCCTCGCGGCTACTAGGAGGGGAGCTGTTTTTT

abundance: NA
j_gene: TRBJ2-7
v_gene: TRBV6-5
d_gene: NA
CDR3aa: CASSPTDSVGYEQYF
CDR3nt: TGTGCCAGCAGTCCGACGGACAGCGTGGGCTACGAGCAGTACTTC

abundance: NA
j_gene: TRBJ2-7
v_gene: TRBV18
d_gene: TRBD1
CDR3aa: CASSPQGAGYEQYF
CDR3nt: TGTGCCAGCTCACCACAGGGGGCAGGTTACGAGCAGTACTTC

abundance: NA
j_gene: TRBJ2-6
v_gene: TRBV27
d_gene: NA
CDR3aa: CASSLSLARASGANVLTF
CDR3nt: TGTGCCAGCAGTTTATCGTTAGCGAGAGCCTCTGGGGCCAACGTCCTGACTTTC

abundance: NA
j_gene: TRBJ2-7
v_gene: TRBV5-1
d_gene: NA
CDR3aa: CASSLGMGSQSQYEQYF
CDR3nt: TGCGCCAGCAGCTTGGGAATGGGCTCCCAATCCCAATACGAGCAGTACTTC

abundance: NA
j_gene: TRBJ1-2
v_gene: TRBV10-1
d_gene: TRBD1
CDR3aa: CASSRDRGKAGYTF
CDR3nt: TGCGCCAGCAGCCGTGACAGGGGAAAAGCCGGCTACACCTTC

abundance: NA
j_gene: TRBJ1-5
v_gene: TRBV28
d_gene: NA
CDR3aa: CASRSHRGNQPQHF
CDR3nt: TGTGCCAGCAGATCCCACAGGGGCAATCAGCCCCAGCATTTT

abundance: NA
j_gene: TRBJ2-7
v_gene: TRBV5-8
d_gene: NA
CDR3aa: CASSLEAGWQYF
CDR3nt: TGTGCCAGCAGCTTGGAAGCGGGTTGGCAGTACTTC